This passage covers 25 T cell receptor beta chains from one sample sequenced in a study of T-cell reconstitution after alpha-beta-depleted transplantation in children. Using unique molecular identifiers, the investigators prepared the TCRbeta library. TCRdb re-analysed the PCR reads in MiXCR, keeping a single row per CDR3 protein. The sample gives about 500,000 distinct CDR3 sequences, 32% of which show up once; under 3% is in the top ten. The sequencing here drew on PBMCs from the stem cell graft donor, taken from the stem cell graft. The receptors derive from a human donor who donated a stem cell graft to a child with aplastic anemia.

This clonotype came up a few times. The chain couples TRBV7-2 to TRBJ1-2; 10 bases are a match to TRBD1. This CDR3 has 14 residues. V was pared by 5 bases and J by 2 bases, with 2 bases of the junction left unmatched. CDR1 and CDR2 from the germline V gene are SGHTA and FQGNSA. In nucleotides, the CDR3 is TGTGCCAGCAGCAAGGGACAGGGGAACTATGGCTACACCTTC. It specifies CASSKGQGNYGYTF.

This clonotype appeared a few times. V gene TRBV28 combines with J gene TRBJ2-1; 9 nucleotides align to TRBD2. Germline V gene lookup returns CDR1 MDHEN and CDR2 SYDVKM. This CDR3 comprises 18 residues. V was clipped by 5 bases and J by 4 bases; unmatched bases: 15. The CDR3 DNA sequence: TGTGCCAGCAGTCCGACGCTGGGCGGGAGGGCAAGGTACAATGAGCAGTTCTTC. Translated, it gives CASSPTLGGRARYNEQFF.

The CDR3 protein is CASSKLAGISEQFF. The DNA of the CDR3 is TGTGCCAGCAGCAAACTAGCGGGAATTTCTGAGCAGTTCTTC. This chain uses TRBV6-1 with TRBJ2-1, with TRBD2 identical over 10 bases. Losses at the gene ends were 6 bases for V and 9 bases for J; bases not matched to a gene: 8. CDR1 is MNHNS, CDR2 SASEGT, per germline. This CDR3 spans 14 amino acids.

This clonotype occurred a few times. This chain links TRBV18 with TRBJ2-7; D is ambiguous. Germline values: CDR1 KGHSH, CDR2 LQKENI. Trimming stripped 5 bases from V and 3 bases from J, with 8 bases between. The CDR3 consists of 12 residues. The CDR3 sequence is CASSNLGYEQYF. The CDR3 DNA reads as TGTGCCAGCTCAAATCTTGGCTACGAGCAGTACTTC.

The chain links TRBV7-2 to TRBJ2-2; maybe TRBD2 (6 bases). Trimming left V 4 bases short and J 1 base short, with 10 bases between. The CDR3 runs 15 residues. Germline CDR1 reads SGHTA; CDR2 reads FQGNSA. CDR3 protein: CASSSRGVNTGELFF. The CDR3 DNA follows: TGTGCCAGCAGCTCCCGCGGGGTGAACACCGGGGAGCTGTTTTTT.

Only a few counts were recorded for this clonotype. The chain links TRBV25-1 to TRBJ2-2; D is possibly TRBD1 (5 bases). Germline loops: CDR1 MGHDK, CDR2 SYGVNS. The CDR3 runs to 14 residues. Trimming took 7 bases from V and 1 from J, leaving 10 bases between them. The CDR3 coding sequence is TGTGCCAGCATCCGAACAGGGAACACCGGGGAGCTGTTTTTT. Encoded protein: CASIRTGNTGELFF. The full variable domain, with the rest looked up from reference TRBV25-1 and TRBJ2-2, is EADIYQTPRYLVIGTGKKITLECSQTMGHDKMYWYQQDPGMELHLIHYSYGVNSTEKGDLSSESTVSRIRTEHFPLTLESARPSHTSQYLCASIRTGNTGELFFGEGSRLTVL.

This clonotype was recorded a few times. J is TRBJ2-1 and V is TRBV12-3 or TRBV12-4, with D uncertain. V was shortened by 5 bases and J by 8 bases, with 10 bases between the two germline ends. This CDR3 has 12 residues. The CDR3 is CASSPIIYEQFF. The DNA for the CDR3 is TGTGCCAGCAGTCCTATTATTTATGAGCAGTTCTTC.

The rearrangement links TRBV29-1 to TRBJ2-2; the D call may be TRBD1 or TRBD2 (5 bases each). CDR1 is SQVTM and CDR2 is ANQGSEA in the germline V gene. The V end lost 6 bases, the J end lost 1 base, and 9 bases lay between the germline ends. The CDR3 is made up of 13 amino acids. CDR3 bases: TGCAGCGTAGGGACGGAGAACACCGGGGAGCTGTTTTTT. Protein product: CSVGTENTGELFF.

This clonotype was observed a handful of times. The J gene is TRBJ2-3, the V gene TRBV7-9; the match to TRBD2 covers 8 bases. J was trimmed by 3 bases and V by 5 bases; bases with no gene match: 4. The germline CDR1 and CDR2 sequences are SEHNR and FQNEAQ (reference sequence). CDR3 size: 14 residues. CDR3 nucleotides: TGTGCCAGCAGCATAAGCGGGAGTACAGATACGCAGTATTTT. Its translation: CASSISGSTDTQYF.

The V call is TRBV6-5, the J call TRBJ2-4, with TRBD1 matching 8 bases. CDR1 and CDR2 (germline): MNHEY, SVGAGI. The CDR3 loop spans 15 amino acids. The trim removed 4 bases at V and 3 bases at J, leaving 5 bases unmatched. The CDR3 region has the DNA TGTGCCAGCAGTTCAGACAGGGGAGACAAAAACATTCAGTACTTC. It encodes CASSSDRGDKNIQYF.

V gene TRBV7-9 combines with J gene TRBJ2-7, with 12 bases lining up with TRBD2. The germline V gene has CDR1 SEHNR and CDR2 FQNEAQ (reference sequence). Unmatched junction bases numbered 4, after V lost 5 bases and J lost 2 bases. The CDR3 is 15 residues long. The CDR3 here is CASSIWTSGTYEQYF. CDR3 bases: TGTGCCAGCAGCATATGGACTAGCGGGACCTACGAGCAGTACTTC. Full variable domain (outside the CDR3, taken from reference TRBV7-9 and TRBJ2-7): DTGVSQNPRHKITKRGQNVTFRCDPISEHNRLYWYRQTLGQGPEFLTYFQNEAQLEKSRLLSDRFSAERPKGSFSTLEIQRTEQGDSAMYLCASSIWTSGTYEQYFGPGTRLTVT.

This clonotype was recorded a few times. The chain is built from TRBV18 and TRBJ2-3, with 8 bases identical to TRBD2. The CDR3 has 14 amino acids. The germline V gene has CDR1 KGHSH and CDR2 LQKENI. Losses at the gene ends were 5 bases for V and 4 bases for J; bases not matched to a gene: 5. CDR3 sequence reads: CASSSGRAPDTQYF. In nucleotides, the CDR3 is TGTGCCAGCTCATCCGGGAGGGCCCCAGATACGCAGTATTTT.

V usage is TRBV9 and J usage is TRBJ2-2; D gene unclear. CDR1 and CDR2 (germline): SGDLS, YYNGEE. Trimming stripped 5 bases from V and 4 bases from J, with 15 bases between. The CDR3 is made up of 15 amino acids. This CDR3 reads CASSARSVGTGELFF. CDR3 nucleotide sequence: TGTGCCAGCAGTGCCCGGAGCGTCGGCACCGGGGAGCTGTTTTTT.

In its sample, this clonotype was seen many times. The chain has TRBV4-3 and TRBJ2-1, with 8 bases fitting TRBD1. CDR3 length: 14 residues. CDR1 and CDR2 (germline): LGHNA, YSLEER. V was pared by 3 bases and J by 6 bases, with 4 bases of the junction left unmatched. The CDR3 sequence: CASSHGTGFNEQFF. DNA of the CDR3: TGCGCCAGCAGCCATGGGACAGGATTCAATGAGCAGTTCTTC.

Only a few counts were recorded for this clonotype. This chain uses TRBV9 with TRBJ1-1, with no clear D. The germline CDR1 and CDR2 sequences are SGDLS and YYNGEE. Trimming left V 0 bases short and J 4 bases short, with 7 bases between. The length of the CDR3 is 13 residues. As DNA, the CDR3 is TGTGCCAGCAGCGTAGACCTGAGCACTGAAGCTTTCTTT. Protein product: CASSVDLSTEAFF.

The chain combines TRBV3-1 with TRBJ1-6; the D is unclear. The CDR3 is 13 residues long. V was trimmed by 0 bases and J by 9 bases, leaving 6 bases between them. Germline assignment: CDR1 LGHDT and CDR2 YNNKEL (reference sequence). The CDR3 region is CASSQERVSPLHF. The CDR3 DNA is TGTGCCAGCAGCCAAGAACGGGTTTCACCCCTCCACTTT. The full variable domain, with the rest looked up from reference TRBV3-1 and TRBJ1-6, is DTAVSQTPKYLVTQMGNDKSIKCEQNLGHDTMYWYKQDSKKFLKIMFSYNNKELIINETVPNRFSPKSPDKAHLNLHINSLELGDSAVYFCASSQERVSPLHFGNGTRLTVT.

J is TRBJ1-5 and V is TRBV7-2; D might be TRBD1 (6 bases). V was trimmed by 1 base and J by 11 bases, leaving 15 bases between them. Germline CDR1 is SGHTA and CDR2 is FQGNSA. The CDR3 is 14 amino acids. The CDR3 reads CASSLGLRDTAQHF. In DNA, the CDR3 is TGTGCCAGCAGCTTAGGACTCCGGGACACAGCCCAGCATTTT.

J is TRBJ2-3 and V is TRBV19; D may be TRBD1 (9 bases). The germline V gene encodes CDR1 LNHDA and CDR2 SQIVND (reference sequence). The CDR3 spans 15 residues. Between the trimmed V and J ends, which lost 9 bases and 3 bases, there was a span of 19 bases. The CDR3 spells CASWDRAGGTDTQYF. The CDR3 DNA is TGTGCCAGCTGGGACAGGGCGGGAGGAACAGATACGCAGTATTTT.

The J gene is TRBJ1-1, the V gene TRBV5-1; 7 nucleotides align to TRBD1. Trimming removed 2 bases from V and 1 base from J; junction bases left unmatched: 5. The CDR3 extends over 15 amino acids. Per germline, CDR1 SGHRS and CDR2 YFSETQ. The CDR3, as DNA: TGCGCCAGCAGCTTCATCAGGGGGGAGAACACTGAAGCTTTCTTT. Translation gives CASSFIRGENTEAFF.

The chain carries TRBV30 and TRBJ1-2, with 12 bases identical to TRBD1. The length of the CDR3 is 15 residues. CDR1 is GTSNPN, CDR2 SVGIG, per germline (reference sequence). The J segment lost 4 bases and the V segment lost 3 bases, leaving 6 bases of the junction unmatched. CDR3 loop: CAWRPGTGGRYGYTF. The CDR3 DNA reads TGTGCCTGGAGGCCCGGGACAGGGGGCCGCTATGGCTACACCTTC.

This clonotype has a handful of counts. This chain joins TRBV7-2 and TRBJ1-5; maybe TRBD1 (5 bases). This CDR3 has 15 amino acids. The ends were cut back, 2 bases at V and 3 bases at J, with 11 bases in the middle. From germline, CDR1 is SGHTA and CDR2 FQGNSA. Here the CDR3 reads CASSLWGRANQPQHF. The DNA for the CDR3 is TGTGCCAGCAGCTTATGGGGACGGGCCAATCAGCCCCAGCATTTT.

This clonotype has just a few counts. The chain combines TRBV6-5 with TRBJ1-6; D not certain. Germline lookup yields CDR1 MNHEY and CDR2 SVGAGI. Between the trimmed V and J ends, which lost 5 bases and 2 bases, there was a span of 13 bases. The CDR3 totals 16 residues. The CDR3 spells CASSRVRKAYNSPLHF. The CDR3 DNA reads TGTGCCAGCAGTCGGGTCAGGAAAGCCTATAATTCACCCCTCCACTTT.

The genes are TRBV24-1 and TRBJ2-1; no reliable D call. The germline V gene has CDR1 KGHDR and CDR2 SFDVKD. The V gene lost 6 bases and the J gene lost 8 bases, with 7 bases spanning the gap. The CDR3 sequence is 11 residues long. The CDR3 DNA sequence: TGTGCCACCAGTAATAGGGATGAGCAGTTCTTC. This sequence encodes CATSNRDEQFF.

The J gene is TRBJ1-1, the V gene TRBV5-6; D is possibly TRBD1 (6 bases). Germline-derived CDR1 and CDR2 are SGHDT and YYEEEE. The CDR3 runs to 18 residues. Trimming cost V 0 bases and J 4 bases, with 22 bases left between them. The CDR3 reads CASSLAIGGAFLGTEAFF. The CDR3 region has the DNA TGTGCCAGCAGCTTGGCGATAGGGGGGGCTTTCTTGGGCACTGAAGCTTTCTTT.

This clonotype was counted at least ten times. The chain recombines TRBV29-1 with TRBJ2-5, with D uncertain. The ends were cut back, 2 bases at V and 3 bases at J, with 10 bases in the middle. This CDR3 contains 13 residues. From germline, CDR1 is SQVTM and CDR2 ANQGSEA. In DNA, the CDR3 is TGCAGCGTTGAATTGGTCAGAAAAGAGACCCAGTACTTC. Protein product: CSVELVRKETQYF.